The sequence of this T cell receptor beta chain was determined in a study of breast tumors, draining lymph nodes, adjacent tissues. As regards this clonotype: Antigen unknown.

Axillary draining lymph nodes of breast cancer patients supplied the node samples. The germline CDR1 and CDR2 sequences are KGHSH and LQKENI. The V end lost 3 bases, the J end lost 0 bases, and 8 bases lay between the germline ends. The CDR3 totals 14 residues. Study-level findings and limits: Tumor repertoires ranked between lymph nodes and nontumor tissue in diversity, with V and J gene preferences. That most tumor T cells come from lymph nodes remained unproven. Data fit most tumor T cells coming from lymph node, expanding in tumor.

TCRdb independently ran MiXCR on the multiplex PCR reads; one entry per CDR3 protein. The sample lists fewer than 200,000 distinct CDR3 sequences, 30% to 35% occurring once. This clonotype was sampled from a female donor with breast cancer. Some clones in this sample may be carry-over from other donors' samples. The V gene is TRBV18, the J gene TRBJ2-5, with unresolved D. Sequencing was done on a sample of axillary lymph node tissue. The CDR3 protein is CASSPRADQETQYF. For the CDR3, the DNA is TGTGCCAGCTCACCTCGGGCGGACCAAGAGACCCAGTACTTC.